This T cell receptor (beta chain) comes out of a study of blood T cells in healthy people across ages. The table lists this clonotype with many counts. Alongside a J-beta primer mix, a sample-barcoded 5' primer served in a second PCR lasting about 7 to 12 cycles. TCRdb called the 5' RACE reads again in MiXCR, with one record for every CDR3 protein. The repertoire holds 650,000 to 1,000,000 distinct CDR3 sequences, with about half as singletons. The germline gives CDR1 SGHAT, CDR2 FQDESV (reference sequence). The CDR3 is made up of 14 amino acids. The V end was cut by 5 bases, the J end by 3 bases, with 12 bases between.

The specimen sequenced was blood. The receptor was isolated from an elderly man in good health. The chain couples TRBV11-1 to TRBJ2-3; D call uncertain. CDR3 sequence reads: CASSNAAITDTQYF. The CDR3, as DNA: TGTGCCAGCAGCAATGCGGCTATAACAGATACGCAGTATTTT.